Listed below are T cell receptor beta chains from one sample, sequenced in a study of blood T cell repertoires in COVID-19. Sequenced by immunoSEQ multiplex PCR; TCRdb stores in-frame clones only, minus some. The sample consists of 68,000 or so clones, around 87% of them appearing once. Sequencing input: peripheral blood. The receptors here all came from a man aged 45-65 years with acute or convalescent COVID-19. Each CDR3 is given with its conserved first and last residue. A D gene is named only where the DNA matches it firmly. Not all rows give a size; the values are once, few, many and, for expanded clones, a class.

J gene | clone size | D gene | V gene | CDR3 protein | CDR3 DNA
TRBJ1-2 | - | TRBD1 | TRBV25-1 | CASSGAGQGPAGYTF | TGTGCCAGCAGTGGGGCTGGACAGGGTCCCGCTGGCTACACCTTC
TRBJ1-1 | - | TRBD1 | TRBV28 | CASSWGQMNTEAFF | TGTGCCAGCAGTTGGGGACAGATGAACACTGAAGCTTTCTTT
TRBJ2-1 | - | TRBD2 | TRBV27 | CASSPKRESGYNEQFF | TGTGCCAGCAGTCCAAAGCGGGAGAGTGGCTACAATGAGCAGTTCTTC
TRBJ2-1 | - | - | TRBV5-4 | CAIWRGSDNEQFF | TGTGCCATCTGGAGGGGTTCCGACAATGAGCAGTTCTTC
TRBJ2-3 | - | TRBD2 | TRBV7-3 | CASSLIPQPGLAGRSDTQYF | TGTGCCAGCAGCTTAATCCCCCAGCCGGGACTAGCGGGTCGGTCTGATACGCAGTATTTT
TRBJ1-2 | - | TRBD1 | TRBV6-1 | CASSEARDRGSGYTF | TGTGCCAGCAGTGAAGCCCGAGACAGGGGCTCTGGCTACACCTTC
TRBJ2-1 | - | - | TRBV3-1/TRBV3-2 | CASSQQLGYNEQFF | TGTGCCAGCAGCCAGCAACTAGGGTACAATGAGCAGTTCTTC
TRBJ2-2 | - | TRBD1 | TRBV19 | CASSQQGVDLFLGELFF | TGTGCCAGTAGCCAACAGGGGGTCGATTTATTTCTAGGGGAGCTGTTTTTT
TRBJ1-2 | - | - | TRBV3-1/TRBV3-2 | CASSQRGGGGYTF | TGTGCCAGCAGCCAAAGGGGCGGCGGTGGCTACACCTTC
TRBJ1-4 | - | - | TRBV19 | CASSGEGTTNEKLFF | TGTGCCAGTTCCGGGGAGGGGACAACTAATGAAAAACTGTTTTTT
TRBJ1-6 | - | - | TRBV18 | CASTYEGSYNSPLHF | TGTGCCAGCACCTACGAGGGTTCTTATAATTCACCCCTCCACTTT
TRBJ1-2 | - | TRBD1 | TRBV11-3 | CASSLEGTGSHGYTF | TGTGCCAGCAGCTTAGAGGGGACAGGGTCTCATGGCTACACCTTC
TRBJ2-3 | once | - | TRBV4-3 | CASSQDQNRVTPSTDTQYF | TGCGCCAGCAGCCAGGACCAGAACAGGGTCACCCCCAGCACAGATACGCAGTATTTT
TRBJ1-2 | - | TRBD1 | TRBV19 | CASRDGQGAYYGYTF | TGTGCCAGTAGAGACGGACAGGGGGCATACTATGGCTACACCTTC
TRBJ1-5 | - | - | TRBV2 | CASSEAGISNQPQHF | TGTGCCAGCAGTGAAGCCGGGATTAGCAATCAGCCCCAGCATTTT
TRBJ1-2 | - | - | TRBV14 | CASIHFVPNYGYTF | TGTGCCAGCATCCATTTCGTTCCTAACTATGGCTACACCTTC
TRBJ2-5 | - | TRBD1 | TRBV4-2 | CASSQDFQGAETQYF | TGTGCCAGCAGCCAAGATTTCCAGGGGGCAGAGACCCAGTACTTC
TRBJ2-2 | - | - | TRBV28 | CASLERAPRVGELFF | TGTGCCAGTCTTGAGAGGGCTCCAAGAGTCGGGGAGCTGTTTTTT
TRBJ1-5 | - | - | TRBV30 | CAWSGVGGQPQHF | TGTGCCTGGAGCGGGGTGGGAGGCCAGCCCCAGCATTTT
TRBJ2-5 | - | - | TRBV6-2/TRBV6-3 | CASSYSSLPQETQYF | TGTGCCAGCAGTTACTCAAGCTTACCCCAAGAGACCCAGTACTTC
TRBJ2-1 | - | TRBD2 | TRBV5-4 | CASSLGLAEYNEQFF | TGTGCCAGCAGCTTGGGACTAGCGGAATACAATGAGCAGTTCTTC
TRBJ2-3 | - | TRBD2 | TRBV29-1 | CSVEDFSGTSFSTDTQYF | TGCAGCGTTGAAGATTTTAGCGGGACTTCCTTTAGCACAGATACGCAGTATTTT
TRBJ2-1 | - | - | TRBV30 | CAWNNRGYEQFF | TGTGCCTGGAATAATCGGGGGTATGAGCAGTTCTTC
TRBJ2-7 | - | - | TRBV2 | CASSVVGYEQYF | TGTGCCAGCAGTGTCGTCGGTTACGAGCAGTACTTC
TRBJ2-5 | - | TRBD2 | TRBV3-1/TRBV3-2 | CASSQDAMGGRVETQYF | TGTGCCAGCAGCCAAGACGCTATGGGCGGGAGAGTGGAGACCCAGTACTTC
TRBJ2-2 | once | TRBD1 | TRBV11-1 | CASSSRTGNTGELFF | TGTGCCAGCAGCTCCAGGACAGGGAACACCGGGGAGCTGTTTTTT
TRBJ2-7 | once | - | TRBV6-5 | CASSPGIGSEQYF | TGTGCCAGCAGTCCGGGAATCGGCTCCGAGCAGTACTTC
TRBJ1-2 | - | TRBD1 | TRBV28 | CASSLRDRGRLGGYTF | TGTGCCAGCAGTCTCCGGGACAGGGGGCGTTTGGGTGGCTACACCTTC
TRBJ1-1 | - | - | TRBV7-9 | CASSLVAGSEAFF | TGTGCCAGCAGCTTAGTAGCGGGGAGTGAAGCTTTCTTT
TRBJ2-7 | once | TRBD1 | TRBV27 | CASSSTGAISYEQYF | TGTGCCAGCAGCTCAACAGGGGCCATCTCGTACGAGCAGTACTTC
TRBJ2-3 | few | - | TRBV5-1 | CASSPQTSSSTQYF | TGCGCCAGCAGCCCACAGACCTCTTCCAGTACGCAGTATTTT
TRBJ2-2 | - | - | TRBV2 | CASRRSPGELFF | TGTGCCAGCAGGAGGAGTCCCGGGGAGCTGTTTTTT
TRBJ2-4 | - | TRBD1 | TRBV19 | CASQGAAKNIQYF | TGTGCCAGTCAGGGGGCGGCCAAAAACATTCAGTACTTC
TRBJ1-3 | - | - | TRBV6-5 | CASSYSQGFSGNTIYF | TGTGCCAGCAGTTACTCGCAGGGGTTCTCTGGAAACACCATATATTTT
TRBJ1-1 | - | - | TRBV7-2 | CASSFEAVNTEAFF | TGTGCCAGCAGCTTCGAGGCAGTAAACACTGAAGCTTTCTTT
TRBJ1-2 | - | TRBD1 | TRBV14 | CASSQDYRTGEAVNGYTF | TGTGCCAGCAGCCAAGATTACAGGACAGGGGAAGCGGTCAATGGCTACACCTTC
TRBJ2-2 | - | - | TRBV7-9 | CASSHPQIGGSGTGELFF | TGTGCCAGCAGCCACCCCCAGATTGGTGGGAGTGGCACCGGGGAGCTGTTTTTT
TRBJ2-1 | - | TRBD1 | TRBV18 | CASSLYRQGAGNEQFF | TGTGCCAGCTCACTCTACAGACAGGGGGCCGGGAATGAGCAGTTCTTC
TRBJ1-6 | - | TRBD1 | TRBV7-2 | CASSLGGQVRLHF | TGTGCCAGCAGCTTAGGGGGACAGGTTCGCCTCCACTTT
TRBJ2-5 | - | TRBD2 | TRBV6-2/TRBV6-3 | CASSSGLAGETTQYF | TGTGCCAGCAGTTCAGGACTAGCGGGAGAGACTACCCAGTACTTC
TRBJ2-3 | - | TRBD2 | TRBV24-1 | CATSDLTSDPIPQYF | TGTGCCACCAGTGATTTAACTAGCGACCCTATCCCGCAGTATTTT
TRBJ1-4 | - | - | TRBV5-1 | CASSSGQPAEKLFF | TGCGCCAGCAGCTCAGGACAGCCGGCGGAAAAACTGTTTTTT
TRBJ1-1 | - | - | TRBV3-1/TRBV3-2 | CASSQEGWGGTEAFF | TGTGCCAGCAGCCAAGAGGGGTGGGGGGGCACTGAAGCTTTCTTT
TRBJ1-2 | - | TRBD1 | TRBV7-2 | CASSLIPPQGTNLNYGYTF | TGTGCCAGCAGCCTGATCCCACCACAGGGGACAAACTTGAACTATGGCTACACCTTC
TRBJ1-4 | - | - | TRBV28 | CASSLYGGAGGEKLFF | TGTGCCAGCAGTTTATATGGCGGTGCCGGCGGTGAAAAACTGTTTTTT
TRBJ2-1 | once | - | TRBV11-2 | CASSFTGLEQFF | TGTGCCAGCAGCTTTACAGGGTTGGAGCAGTTCTTC
TRBJ2-3 | few | - | TRBV10-3 | CATQDSTDTQYF | TGTGCCACCCAGGACTCCACAGATACGCAGTATTTT
TRBJ1-1 | once | TRBD1 | TRBV19 | CASSYTGGLSGTEAFF | TGTGCCAGTAGCTATACAGGGGGCCTTAGTGGGACTGAAGCTTTCTTT
TRBJ1-1 | - | - | TRBV19 | CASTTSRRGQRNTEAFF | TGTGCCAGTACCACATCCCGTAGGGGACAAAGGAACACTGAAGCTTTCTTT
TRBJ2-7 | - | TRBD2 | TRBV7-2 | CASSSLAGVNNEQYF | TGTGCCAGCAGCTCCCTAGCGGGAGTTAACAACGAGCAGTACTTC
TRBJ2-5 | - | - | TRBV21-1 | CASSLKAPGQGAQETQYF | TGTGCCAGCAGCCTAAAGGCACCCGGACAGGGGGCACAGGAGACCCAGTACTTC
TRBJ2-7 | - | - | TRBV18 | CASSYVHGCGQKRFYYEQYF | TGTGCCAGCTCATATGTGCATGGCTGCGGACAGAAGCGGTTTTACTACGAGCAGTACTTC
TRBJ2-1 | few | - | TRBV5-1 | CASSFEMWQYNEQFF | TGCGCCAGCAGCTTCGAAATGTGGCAGTACAATGAGCAGTTCTTC
TRBJ1-5 | - | TRBD1 | TRBV19 | CASSTRGQGGNQPQHF | TGTGCCAGTAGTACTCGAGGACAGGGGGGTAATCAGCCCCAGCATTTT
TRBJ2-3 | - | - | TRBV7-7 | CASSLVAGDTDTQYF | TGTGCTAGCAGCTTAGTTGCCGGGGACACAGATACGCAGTATTTT